This passage covers 8 T cell receptor beta chains from one sample sequenced in a study of blood T cell repertoires in COVID-19. Sequencing used immunoSEQ multiplex PCR; TCRdb keeps in-frame clones, though not all of them. Of about 170,000 clones in the sample, approximately 90% are singletons; the top ten hold approximately 5%. The sample comprised peripheral blood. The origin of the receptors is a man in his late teens or twenties with COVID-19, enrolled during active disease.

The chain combines TRBV6-5 with TRBJ2-5, with D possibly TRBD1 on 6 matching bases. The V gene's germline CDR1 is MNHEY and CDR2 SVGAGI. Trimming took 8 bases from V and 1 from J, leaving 17 bases between them. CDR3 length equals 15 residues. The CDR3 reads CASAESPQGQETQYF. The CDR3 DNA sequence: TGTGCCAGCGCGGAGAGCCCACAGGGCCAAGAGACCCAGTACTTC.

This chain connects TRBV3-1 (or the pseudogene TRBV3-2) to TRBJ2-6, with a possible D match to TRBD1 (5 bases). This CDR3 is built from 16 residues. The germline gives CDR1 LGHDT, CDR2 YNNKEL (reference sequence). V lost 4 bases to trimming and J lost 4 bases, with 14 bases between them. In DNA form, the CDR3 reads TGTGCCAGCAGCCTCCTTCAGGGTTCCGGGGCCAACGTCCTGACTTTC. It encodes CASSLLQGSGANVLTF.

The chain has TRBV6-1 and TRBJ2-1, with D unclear. Germline V gives CDR1 MNHNS, CDR2 SASEGT. The germline V and J ends were trimmed by 2 bases and 2 bases, with 13 bases remaining between them. This CDR3 region has 16 residues. This CDR3 is CASSEYNTLAYNEQFF. In DNA form, the CDR3 reads TGTGCCAGCAGTGAATACAACACCCTCGCCTACAATGAGCAGTTCTTC.

CDR3 nucleotides: TGTGCCAGCAGCTTAGGGACAGCAAAGCCCCAGCATTTT. Protein product: CASSLGTAKPQHF. The chain combines TRBV5-6 with TRBJ1-5; 7 bases are a match to TRBD1. The CDR3 totals 13 residues. Germline CDR1 is SGHDT and CDR2 is YYEEEE. The V and J ends lost 2 bases and 8 bases, in that order; junction bases with no gene match: 4.

The genes are TRBV7-9 and TRBJ2-7; 10 bases are a match to TRBD1. The CDR3 length is 15 residues. In germline, CDR1 is SEHNR, CDR2 FQNEAQ (reference sequence). With V trimmed by 5 bases and J by 2 bases, 6 bases remained unmatched. The CDR3 sequence: CASSDPGQGTYEQYF. The CDR3 nucleotides are TGTGCCAGCAGCGACCCGGGACAGGGGACCTACGAGCAGTACTTC.

This clone occurred a few times. This chain links TRBV28 with TRBJ1-2, with 11 bases identical to TRBD1. The CDR3 extends over 15 amino acids. V trimming: 0 bases; J trimming: 6 bases; junction bases outside the gene matches: 3. The germline V gene has CDR1 MDHEN and CDR2 SYDVKM. CDR3 coding DNA: TGTGCCAGCAGTTTATGGGGGACAGGGGGTCATGGCTACACCTTC. Its translation is CASSLWGTGGHGYTF.

The chain links TRBV30 to TRBJ1-5, with no clear D. V shed 1 base and J shed 1 base, with 11 bases lying between them. Germline values: CDR1 GTSNPN, CDR2 SVGIG (reference sequence). This CDR3 comprises 15 residues. CDR3 protein: CAWSDGRRSNQPQHF. DNA for the CDR3: TGTGCCTGGAGTGACGGCCGCAGGAGCAATCAGCCCCAGCATTTT. The full variable domain, with the rest looked up from reference TRBV30 and TRBJ1-5, is SQTIHQWPATLVQPVGSPLSLECTVEGTSNPNLYWYRQAAGRGLQLLFYSVGIGQISSEVPQNLSASRPQDRQFILSSKKLLLSDSGFYLCAWSDGRRSNQPQHFGDGTRLSIL.

To note about this clone: The junction departs from the called germline gene at one end, perhaps through a read error. The rearrangement uses TRBV15 and TRBJ2-6; no clear D. The CDR3 totals 16 residues. Germline V CDR1 and CDR2: LNHNV, YYDKDF (reference sequence). CDR3 nucleotide sequence: TGTGCCACCAGCAGAGAAACGGTCTCTTGGGCCAACGTCCTGACTTTC. Residues: CATSRETVSWANVLTF. Looking up the rest from reference TRBV15 and TRBJ2-6 gives the full variable domain: DAMVIQNPRYQVTQFGKPVTLSCSQTLNHNVMYWYQQKSSQAPKLLFHYYDKDFNNEADTPDNFQSRRPNTSFCFLDIRSPGLGDTAMYLCATSRETVSWANVLTFGAGSRLTVL.